This entry lists 17 T cell receptor beta chains sequenced from one sample in a study of blood T cells in healthy people across ages. With a J-beta primer mix and a sample-barcoded 5' primer, a second PCR ran about 7 to 11 cycles. TCRdb re-analysed the 5' RACE reads in MiXCR, keeping a single row per CDR3 protein. Altogether around 800,000 distinct CDR3 sequences are present, less than 80% being singletons, with the ten largest covering around a quarter. Sequenced material: blood. The source of these receptors is a man aged 25-40 years in good health.

The chain joins TRBV4-3 to TRBJ2-7; 7 bases map to TRBD1. V shed 4 bases and J 0 bases; nucleotides not matched to a gene: 6. CDR3 length equals 15 residues. Germline lookup yields CDR1 LGHNA and CDR2 YSLEER. The DNA for the CDR3 is TGCGCCAGCAGCCGAAGCTGGGACAGCTCCTACGAGCAGTACTTC. It specifies CASSRSWDSSYEQYF.

The sample holds one count of this clonotype. V and J are TRBV4-2 and TRBJ1-2, with no clear D. Germline V lookup: CDR1 LGHNA, CDR2 YNFKEQ. With 1 base removed from V and 2 bases from J, the gap between germline ends came to 17 bases. This CDR3 has 17 residues. The CDR3 coding sequence is TGTGCCAGCAGCCAAGGGGTCGTCGAACAGTCCAACTATGGCTACACCTTC. Its protein is CASSQGVVEQSNYGYTF.

Points on this clonotype: This may be a read error: a much more frequent sequence differs by one nucleotide. The rearrangement joins TRBV29-1 to TRBJ2-3; D ambiguous. CDR1 is SQVTM, CDR2 ANQGSEA, per germline. The CDR3 covers 12 residues. Deletions cut 0 bases from V and 1 base from J, with 2 bases between. The DNA of the CDR3 is TGCAGCGTTGAAGACGGCACAGATACGCAGTATTTT. Translated, it gives CSVEDGTDTQYF.

The J gene is TRBJ1-5, the V gene TRBV20-1; D is uncertain. Per the germline V gene, CDR1 is DFQATT and CDR2 is SNEGSKA (reference sequence). The ends were cut back, 4 bases at V and 7 bases at J, with 11 bases in the middle. This CDR3 has 12 amino acids. CDR3 region: CSAKSSGQPQHF. The CDR3 bases are TGCAGTGCTAAAAGCTCAGGCCAGCCCCAGCATTTT.

The CDR3 spells CASSLGGSMNTEAFF. The CDR3 DNA reads TGCGCCAGCAGCTTGGGCGGTTCAATGAACACTGAAGCTTTCTTT. The V call is TRBV5-1, the J call TRBJ1-1, with no clear D. Germline V gene data show CDR1 as SGHRS and CDR2 as YFSETQ. The CDR3 has 15 amino acids. Trimming shortened V by 0 bases and J by 0 bases, and 9 bases separated the two germline ends.

This clonotype appeared a few times. The chain has TRBV27 and TRBJ1-2; D unresolved. V lost 6 bases and J 0 bases, leaving 8 bases between the germline ends. The CDR3 has 13 amino acids. Germline V gene lookup returns CDR1 MNHEY and CDR2 SMNVEV (reference sequence). CDR3 sequence (DNA): TGTGCCAGCAGCCCGATAACTAACTATGGCTACACCTTC. Residues: CASSPITNYGYTF.

The CDR3 here is CASSLEGAAGTSRIMEQYF. In DNA, the CDR3 is TGTGCCAGCAGCTTAGAGGGGGCCGCCGGGACTAGCCGCATTATGGAGCAGTACTTC. The chain joins TRBV11-2 to TRBJ2-7; 9 bases are shared with TRBD2. This CDR3 comprises 19 residues. V was pared by 0 bases and J by 7 bases, with 19 bases of the junction left unmatched. CDR1 SGHAT and CDR2 FQNNGV come from the germline V gene.

This rearrangement joins TRBV12-3 or TRBV12-4 to TRBJ1-1; 9 bases align to TRBD1. This CDR3 region has 17 residues. V was pared by 5 bases and J by 1 base, with 11 bases of the junction left unmatched. In nucleotides, the CDR3 is TGTGCCAGCAGTCTTAACAGGGGGCTAAGGAGGAACACTGAAGCTTTCTTT. This codes for CASSLNRGLRRNTEAFF.

This sequence joins TRBV6-5 and TRBJ1-1; D gene unclear. The V and J ends lost 8 bases and 6 bases respectively, with 10 bases between them. Germline loops: CDR1 MNHEY, CDR2 SVGAGI. The CDR3 is 11 residues long. This CDR3 reads CASRSSAEAFF. The CDR3 DNA follows: TGTGCCAGCCGTTCCTCCGCTGAAGCTTTCTTT.

There are many counts of this clonotype. The CDR3 DNA sequence: TGTGCCAGCAGCGCCAAGGCAGGGGTTTGGGAGCAGTTCTTC. Its translation is CASSAKAGVWEQFF. J is TRBJ2-1 and V is TRBV9; D is perhaps TRBD1 (6 bases). The germline V and J ends were trimmed by 3 bases and 10 bases, with 17 bases remaining between them. The CDR3 is 14 residues long. CDR1 is SGDLS, CDR2 YYNGEE, per germline.

The chain employs TRBV14 and TRBJ2-4; 8 bases are shared with TRBD2. This CDR3 has 14 amino acids. V lost 5 bases, J lost 13 bases, and 13 bases stayed unmatched. Germline CDR1 reads SGHDN; CDR2 reads FVKESK. The chain's CDR3 is CASSEMRGVGEQYF. The CDR3 DNA follows: TGTGCCAGCAGCGAAATGCGGGGGGTTGGAGAGCAGTACTTC.

The chain combines TRBV7-3 with TRBJ1-4, with D tentatively TRBD1 (5 bases). V was pared by 4 bases and J by 5 bases, with 17 bases between. Per the germline V gene, CDR1 is SGHTA and CDR2 is FQGTGA. The CDR3 has 16 residues. CDR3 coding DNA: TGTGCCAGCAGCTCCCAAGGGGCAGGAGGGAATGAAAAACTGTTTTTT. Translation gives CASSSQGAGGNEKLFF.

The chain couples TRBV20-1 to TRBJ2-3; possible D gene TRBD1, 6 bases. Trimming stripped 6 bases from V and 6 bases from J, with 16 bases between. The germline V gene encodes CDR1 DFQATT and CDR2 SNEGSKA (reference sequence). CDR3 size: 13 residues. The CDR3 reads CSASTGFGDTQYF. CDR3 DNA: TGCAGTGCGAGTACAGGGTTTGGGGATACGCAGTATTTT.

The chain carries TRBV6-5 and TRBJ1-2; D ambiguous. V was cut by 0 bases and J by 6 bases, with 14 bases left in between. Germline V gives CDR1 MNHEY, CDR2 SVGAGI. The CDR3 has 15 amino acids. This chain's CDR3 is CASSYSRWGVHGYTF. In nucleotides, the CDR3 is TGTGCCAGCAGTTACTCACGATGGGGAGTCCATGGCTACACCTTC.

The chain employs TRBV10-3 and TRBJ2-1; either TRBD1 or TRBD2 may fit D (5 bases each). V lost 5 bases and J 6 bases, leaving 14 bases between the germline ends. The germline CDR1 and CDR2 sequences are ENHRY and SYGVKD. CDR3 length: 14 amino acids. The CDR3, as DNA: TGTGCCATCAGTCCCGGGACGCCCTCCAATGAGCAGTTCTTC. Amino acids: CAISPGTPSNEQFF.

This clonotype has a single count. Its ends do not fully match the called genes, so a read error is possible. V is TRBV7-8 and J is TRBJ1-1, with D perhaps TRBD1 (6 bases). This CDR3 contains 14 residues. Germline CDR1 reads SGHVS; CDR2 reads FQNEAQ. The CDR3 spells CASSPGEGDTAAFF. Here the CDR3 DNA reads TGTGCCAGCAGCCCAGGGGAGGGAGACACTGCAGCTTTCTTT.

The CDR3, as DNA: TGTGCCAGCAGCATCTCCGGGACATCAGATACGCAGTATTTT. This encodes CASSISGTSDTQYF. The chain carries TRBV9 and TRBJ2-3; D possibly corresponds to TRBD1 (6 bases). The CDR3 runs 14 residues. V dropped 4 bases and J dropped 4 bases, with 13 bases sitting between them. The germline gives CDR1 SGDLS, CDR2 YYNGEE.